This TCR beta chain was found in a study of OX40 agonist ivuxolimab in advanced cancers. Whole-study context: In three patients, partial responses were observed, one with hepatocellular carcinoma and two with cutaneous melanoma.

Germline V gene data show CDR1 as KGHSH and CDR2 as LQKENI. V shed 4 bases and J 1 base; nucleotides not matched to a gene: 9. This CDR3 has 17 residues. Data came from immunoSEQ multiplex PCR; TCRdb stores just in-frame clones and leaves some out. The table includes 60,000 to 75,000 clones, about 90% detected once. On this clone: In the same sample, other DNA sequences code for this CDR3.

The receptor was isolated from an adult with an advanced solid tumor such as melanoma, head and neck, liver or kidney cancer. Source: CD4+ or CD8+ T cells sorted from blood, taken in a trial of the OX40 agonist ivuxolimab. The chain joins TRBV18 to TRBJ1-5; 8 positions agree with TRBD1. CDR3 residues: CASSRGTGATSNQPQHF. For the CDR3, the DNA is TGTGCCAGCTCACGAGGGACAGGTGCCACCAGCAATCAGCCCCAGCATTTT.